The 4 T cell receptor beta chains below all came from one sample that was sequenced in a study of CD8 T cells in Susac syndrome (dated by TCRdb to about 2019). The library was prepared using the immunoSEQ multiplex PCR assay. RNA was extracted with the RNeasy kit and roughly 0.45 to 1 ug was reverse transcribed using random hexamers. TCRdb redid the processing of the public reads, applying fastp at Q25 and MiXCR, and retained in-frame beta chains. Each CDR3 protein gets just one entry, which takes the most common genes and DNA from the rows behind it. For this sample the table gives about 200,000 distinct CDR3 sequences, of which 85% to 95% were detected only once. 0.1% of the sample comes from the top ten. Sequences were obtained from CD4+ T cells from PBMCs. All receptors come from a human donor in good health.

The chain has TRBV29-1 and TRBJ1-1; maybe TRBD1 (6 bases). Germline loops: CDR1 SQVTM, CDR2 ANQGSEA. The CDR3 has 14 residues. V was clipped by 5 bases and J by 1 base, with 14 bases between them. Here the CDR3 reads CSVSPGGGNTEAFF. The CDR3 DNA follows: TGCAGCGTTTCCCCTGGGGGCGGGAACACTGAAGCTTTCTTT.

This CDR3 is CASSSGLAGIGTGELFF. DNA of the CDR3: TGTGCCAGCAGCTCGGGACTAGCGGGAATCGGCACCGGGGAGCTGTTTTTT. The gene calls are TRBV9 and TRBJ2-2, with 13 bases that match TRBD2. CDR1 and CDR2 from the germline V gene are SGDLS and YYNGEE. The CDR3 consists of 17 residues. V shed 4 bases and J 4 bases; nucleotides not matched to a gene: 7.

The V gene is TRBV29-1, the J gene TRBJ2-1; D remains unclear. Trimming removed 7 bases at V and 5 bases at J, with 15 bases between. The CDR3 contains 13 residues. CDR1 and CDR2 from the germline V gene are SQVTM and ANQGSEA. CDR3 coding DNA: TGCAGCGCCGATGCTGGGCGCGACAATGAGCAGTTCTTC. Translated, it gives CSADAGRDNEQFF.

CDR3 bases: TGTGCCAGCAGTTACTCGACAGACTATGGCTACACCTTC. It yields the protein CASSYSTDYGYTF. V usage is TRBV6-5 and J usage is TRBJ1-2, with D possibly TRBD1 on 5 matching bases. The CDR3 contains 13 residues. Germline V gene data show CDR1 as MNHEY and CDR2 as SVGAGI. Trimming cost V 0 bases and J 3 bases, with 5 bases left between them.